A selection of T cell receptor beta chains follows, all from one sample in a study of CD8+ T cells in alopecia areata. Sequencing was performed with immunoSEQ multiplex PCR; in TCRdb, only in-frame clones are kept and a portion is missing. The table lists about 30,000 clones, around 62% of them singletons. Sequences were obtained from NKG2D-high CD8+ T cells sorted from blood. The receptors here all came from a human donor with alopecia areata. Each CDR3 is given with its conserved first and last residue. The D gene is left open where the match is weak. Part of the rows lack a size; the others show once, few, many or a class for expanded clones.

d_call: .
clone_size: few
j_call: TRBJ1-4
v_call: TRBV29-1
cdr3_nt: TGCAGCGTTGAAGATCGGCACGCGGGCGGTGAAAAACTGTTTTTT
cdr3_aa: CSVEDRHAGGEKLFF

d_call: .
clone_size: .
j_call: TRBJ2-7
v_call: TRBV27
cdr3_nt: TGTGCCAGCAGTTTAAGGGGACACCATTACGAGCAGTACTTC
cdr3_aa: CASSLRGHHYEQYF

d_call: .
clone_size: few
j_call: TRBJ2-1
v_call: TRBV7-9
cdr3_nt: TGTGCCAGCAGCTTAGCGCTAAGCTCAATAGGTGAGCAGTTCTTC
cdr3_aa: CASSLALSSIGEQFF

d_call: .
clone_size: few
j_call: TRBJ2-5
v_call: TRBV4-3
cdr3_nt: TGCGCCAGCAGCCAACAGGGGTGGGAAGAGACCCAGTACTTC
cdr3_aa: CASSQQGWEETQYF

d_call: .
clone_size: .
j_call: TRBJ2-4
v_call: TRBV4-2
cdr3_nt: TGTGCCAGCAGAACGCCCCAAAACATTCAGTACTTC
cdr3_aa: CASRTPQNIQYF

d_call: .
clone_size: .
j_call: TRBJ2-5
v_call: TRBV4-2
cdr3_nt: TGTGCCAGCAGCCAACCAGAGATGTACCAAGAGACCCAGTACTTC
cdr3_aa: CASSQPEMYQETQYF

d_call: .
clone_size: few
j_call: TRBJ2-7
v_call: TRBV5-1
cdr3_nt: TGCGCCAGCAGCTTGAACAGGGCCCACGAGCAGTACTTC
cdr3_aa: CASSLNRAHEQYF

d_call: .
clone_size: .
j_call: TRBJ2-1
v_call: TRBV7-9
cdr3_nt: TGTGCCAGCAGCTTTGGAGTTGATGAGCAGTTCTTC
cdr3_aa: CASSFGVDEQFF

d_call: TRBD1
clone_size: .
j_call: TRBJ2-5
v_call: TRBV28
cdr3_nt: TGTGCCAGCAGTTCACCACCGGGACAGGGCCAAGAGACCCAGTACTTC
cdr3_aa: CASSSPPGQGQETQYF

d_call: .
clone_size: .
j_call: TRBJ2-7
v_call: TRBV19
cdr3_nt: TGTGCCAGTAGTATAAAGGGCCCGGTGTCGGGCGAGCAGTACTTC
cdr3_aa: CASSIKGPVSGEQYF

d_call: TRBD1
clone_size: .
j_call: TRBJ1-1
v_call: TRBV5-4
cdr3_nt: TGTGCCAGCAGCTTGGTACAGGGGGCTGTTGAAGCTTTCTTT
cdr3_aa: CASSLVQGAVEAFF

d_call: .
clone_size: .
j_call: TRBJ2-1
v_call: TRBV27
cdr3_nt: TGTGCCAGCAAAGGTGGGCCGGGGGCGAATGAGCAGTTCTTC
cdr3_aa: CASKGGPGANEQFF

d_call: TRBD1
clone_size: few
j_call: TRBJ2-7
v_call: TRBV5-6
cdr3_nt: TGTGCCAGCAGCTCTCTTACGGGACAGGGCTCCTACGAGCAGTACTTC
cdr3_aa: CASSSLTGQGSYEQYF

d_call: TRBD1
clone_size: .
j_call: TRBJ2-7
v_call: TRBV7-8
cdr3_nt: TGTGCCAGCAGCTCGGGACAGACCACGACTTACGAGCAGTACTTC
cdr3_aa: CASSSGQTTTYEQYF

d_call: TRBD1
clone_size: .
j_call: TRBJ1-5
v_call: TRBV19
cdr3_nt: TGTGCCAGTAGTATTAGGGACAGGGACAATCAGCCCCAGCATTTT
cdr3_aa: CASSIRDRDNQPQHF

d_call: .
clone_size: .
j_call: TRBJ2-5
v_call: TRBV5-1
cdr3_nt: TGCGCCAGCAGCGTCATTGGGGTTAGGGGTCAAGAGACCCAGTACTTC
cdr3_aa: CASSVIGVRGQETQYF

d_call: TRBD2
clone_size: .
j_call: TRBJ2-1
v_call: TRBV4-1
cdr3_nt: TGCGCCAGCAGCCAAGCCCCCTGGCTAGCGGGAGGGCAGTTCTTC
cdr3_aa: CASSQAPWLAGGQFF

d_call: .
clone_size: few
j_call: TRBJ2-5
v_call: TRBV4-1
cdr3_nt: TGCGCCAGCAGCCAAGATTTGGGGCCAGAGACCCAGTACTTC
cdr3_aa: CASSQDLGPETQYF

d_call: TRBD1
clone_size: .
j_call: TRBJ2-7
v_call: TRBV5-6
cdr3_nt: TGTGCCAGCAGTAGTGACAGGGGGTACGAGCAGTACTTC
cdr3_aa: CASSSDRGYEQYF

d_call: .
clone_size: .
j_call: TRBJ2-1
v_call: TRBV4-1
cdr3_nt: TGCGCCAGCAGCCAAGTCGGCTCCTACAATGAGCAGTTCTTC
cdr3_aa: CASSQVGSYNEQFF

d_call: TRBD2
clone_size: .
j_call: TRBJ2-7
v_call: TRBV2
cdr3_nt: TGTGCCAGCAGTGGGTCGGCTAGCGGGTATCTCACCTACGAGCAGTACTTC
cdr3_aa: CASSGSASGYLTYEQYF

d_call: .
clone_size: .
j_call: TRBJ2-7
v_call: TRBV6-5
cdr3_nt: TGTGCCAGCAGTTATGGTCAGGTAACCTACGAGCAGTACTTC
cdr3_aa: CASSYGQVTYEQYF

d_call: .
clone_size: .
j_call: TRBJ2-5
v_call: TRBV19
cdr3_nt: TGTGCCAGTAGTATTGGGACAAGCCAAGAGACCCAGTACTTC
cdr3_aa: CASSIGTSQETQYF

d_call: .
clone_size: .
j_call: TRBJ2-1
v_call: TRBV19
cdr3_nt: TGTGCCAGTAGTATGGGAAGCTCCTACAATGAGCAGTTCTTC
cdr3_aa: CASSMGSSYNEQFF

d_call: TRBD1
clone_size: .
j_call: TRBJ1-5
v_call: TRBV19
cdr3_nt: TGTGCCAGTAGTATCTTAGGGGACAGGGGACGTCAGCCCCAGCATTTT
cdr3_aa: CASSILGDRGRQPQHF

d_call: .
clone_size: .
j_call: TRBJ1-1
v_call: TRBV5-4
cdr3_nt: TGTGCCAGCAGCTTGGTCCAGGGCCTAAACACTGAAGCTTTCTTT
cdr3_aa: CASSLVQGLNTEAFF

d_call: TRBD2
clone_size: few
j_call: TRBJ2-1
v_call: TRBV4-3
cdr3_nt: TGCGCCAGCAGCCCGGGACTAGGATACAATGAGCAGTTCTTC
cdr3_aa: CASSPGLGYNEQFF

d_call: TRBD1
clone_size: .
j_call: TRBJ2-7
v_call: TRBV7-9
cdr3_nt: TGTGCCAGCAGCACCCCGGACAGGGTGACGGAGCAGTACTTC
cdr3_aa: CASSTPDRVTEQYF

d_call: .
clone_size: .
j_call: TRBJ2-7
v_call: TRBV9
cdr3_nt: TGTGCCAGCAGCTTTTTCCCGGACAGCTCCTACGAGCAGTACTTC
cdr3_aa: CASSFFPDSSYEQYF

d_call: .
clone_size: few
j_call: TRBJ2-2
v_call: TRBV29-1
cdr3_nt: TGCAGCGTTGACGGGGACATCAACACCGGGGAGCTGTTTTTT
cdr3_aa: CSVDGDINTGELFF

d_call: .
clone_size: .
j_call: TRBJ2-7
v_call: TRBV27
cdr3_nt: TGTGCCAGCAGTTTATCCTTCGGCCACGAGCAGTACTTC
cdr3_aa: CASSLSFGHEQYF

d_call: .
clone_size: few
j_call: TRBJ1-1
v_call: TRBV29-1
cdr3_nt: TGCAGCGTTCATTGGTTTGGCACTGAAGCTTTCTTT
cdr3_aa: CSVHWFGTEAFF

d_call: .
clone_size: .
j_call: TRBJ1-5
v_call: TRBV4-1
cdr3_nt: TGCGCCAGCAGCCAAGATCATGGGAGCAATCAGCCCCAGCATTTT
cdr3_aa: CASSQDHGSNQPQHF

d_call: .
clone_size: once
j_call: TRBJ2-7
v_call: TRBV19
cdr3_nt: TGTGCCAGTAGTATATTCGGGAACTACGAGCAGTACTTC
cdr3_aa: CASSIFGNYEQYF

d_call: .
clone_size: .
j_call: TRBJ2-7
v_call: TRBV2
cdr3_nt: TGTGCCAGGGGGAGACAGTCCCACGAGCAGTACTTC
cdr3_aa: CARGRQSHEQYF

d_call: .
clone_size: few
j_call: TRBJ1-1
v_call: TRBV28
cdr3_nt: TGTGCCAGCAGTTTATCCCATGAAGCTTTCTTT
cdr3_aa: CASSLSHEAFF

d_call: TRBD2
clone_size: .
j_call: TRBJ2-2
v_call: TRBV2
cdr3_nt: TGTGCCAGCAGTGAATGGGTAGCGGGAGGGTACACCGGGGAGCTGTTTTTT
cdr3_aa: CASSEWVAGGYTGELFF

d_call: TRBD2
clone_size: few
j_call: TRBJ2-5
v_call: TRBV4-1
cdr3_nt: TGCGCCAGCAGCCAAGACCAACTAGCGGATCAAGAGACCCAGTACTTC
cdr3_aa: CASSQDQLADQETQYF

d_call: .
clone_size: once
j_call: TRBJ2-7
v_call: TRBV6-6
cdr3_nt: TGTGCCAGCACTGGACTGTCCTACGAGCAGTACTTC
cdr3_aa: CASTGLSYEQYF

d_call: .
clone_size: .
j_call: TRBJ1-4
v_call: TRBV27
cdr3_nt: TGTGCCAGCAGTTTCCATTGGGGTGAAAAACTGTTTTTT
cdr3_aa: CASSFHWGEKLFF

d_call: .
clone_size: .
j_call: TRBJ2-5
v_call: TRBV7-9
cdr3_nt: TGTGCCAGCGGAGGGTACCAAGAGACCCAGTACTTC
cdr3_aa: CASGGYQETQYF

d_call: .
clone_size: .
j_call: TRBJ2-7
v_call: TRBV20-1
cdr3_nt: TGCAGTGCTAGAGGGTACTACGAGCAGTACTTC
cdr3_aa: CSARGYYEQYF

d_call: .
clone_size: .
j_call: TRBJ1-1
v_call: TRBV6-5
cdr3_nt: TGTGCCAGCCTGCAGTGGGGAGGGATGAACACTGAAGCTTTCTTT
cdr3_aa: CASLQWGGMNTEAFF